This TCR beta chain was captured by sequencing in a study of T cells after posttransplantation cyclophosphamide. This clone occurred many times. Germline CDR1 is SGHVS and CDR2 is FNYEAQ. Trimming left V 5 bases short and J 4 bases short, with 14 bases between. There are 15 residues in the CDR3. This table comes from immunoSEQ multiplex PCR, and its TCRdb copy is limited to in-frame clones, with some not included. This sample comprises 12,000 or so clones, none seen once only. The source is a woman between 35 and 50 years old in good health, CMV-negative, and a related stem cell transplant donor. Input material: PBMCs. This chain joins TRBV7-6 and TRBJ2-2, with a possible D match to TRBD1 (5 bases). This CDR3 is CASSPQAPPTGELFF. In DNA form, the CDR3 reads TGTGCCAGCAGCCCACAGGCCCCTCCCACCGGGGAGCTGTTTTTT. The complete variable domain, with remaining parts taken from reference TRBV7-6 and TRBJ2-2, reads GAGVSQSPRYKVTKRGQDVALRCDPISGHVSLYWYRQALGQGPEFLTYFNYEAQQDKSGLPNDRFSAERPEGSISTLTIQRTEQRDSAMYRCASSPQAPPTGELFFGEGSRLTVL.